Below, 32 T cell receptor beta chains from the same sample are listed, as sequenced in a study of shared clonotypes between healthy human individuals. Sequencing used immunoSEQ multiplex PCR; TCRdb keeps in-frame clones, though not all of them. Of 2 million to 2.5 million clones in the sample, roughly 93% were seen once. The sequenced sample was naive CD4+ T cells from PBMCs. The subset: CD45RA+ positively selected. The receptors shown here come from a man between 18 and 29 years old in good health. Some clones in this sample may be carry-over from other donors' samples.

This chain connects TRBV15 to TRBJ1-4; the match to TRBD1 covers 10 bases. Germline V gene lookup returns CDR1 LNHNV and CDR2 YYDKDF (reference sequence). The V gene end was trimmed by 5 bases and the J gene end by 6 bases; junction bases not matched to a gene: 9. This CDR3 has 16 residues. CDR3 coding DNA: TGTGCCACCAGCGGAGGGACAGGGGTTCGCTATGAAAAACTGTTTTTT. This sequence encodes CATSGGTGVRYEKLFF.

In its sample, this clone was seen a few times. The rearrangement joins TRBV18 to TRBJ1-5, with TRBD1 as a possible D gene (5 bases). The CDR3 loop spans 13 amino acids. The germline CDR1 and CDR2 sequences are KGHSH and LQKENI. The ends were cut back, 3 bases at V and 7 bases at J, with 10 bases in the middle. The CDR3 DNA reads as TGTGCCAGCTCACCGGGACGGTTACAGCCCCAGCATTTT. Encoded protein: CASSPGRLQPQHF.

The rearrangement joins TRBV5-1 to TRBJ1-2; 7 nucleotides align to TRBD1. CDR1 and CDR2 (germline): SGHRS, YFSETQ. Trimming at V came to 4 bases and at J to 2 bases, leaving 14 bases not matched to a gene. The CDR3 is 17 amino acids. The CDR3 region is CASSPVLPTGSNYGYTF. CDR3 bases: TGCGCCAGCAGCCCCGTCCTCCCGACAGGGTCCAACTATGGCTACACCTTC.

The V and J genes are TRBV9 and TRBJ1-3, with D hard to call. CDR3 length equals 15 residues. Germline V CDR1 and CDR2: SGDLS, YYNGEE. V lost 0 bases to trimming and J lost 3 bases, with 10 bases between them. This CDR3 is CASSVEDGYGNTIYF. CDR3 bases: TGTGCCAGCAGCGTAGAGGACGGCTATGGAAACACCATATATTTT.

The gene calls are TRBV4-3 and TRBJ1-2; D is perhaps TRBD1 (5 bases). The length of the CDR3 is 14 residues. Per germline, CDR1 LGHNA and CDR2 YSLEER. V lost 5 bases, J lost 4 bases, and 14 bases lay in between. The CDR3 DNA reads TGCGCCAGCAGCAGAATGGCAGGGATCTATGGCTACACCTTC. Its translation: CASSRMAGIYGYTF.

The CDR3 nucleotides are TGTGCCACCAGCAGAGATCCCGGACAAAGCTCCTACAATGAGCAGTTCTTC. It yields the protein CATSRDPGQSSYNEQFF. The J gene is TRBJ2-1, the V gene TRBV15, with TRBD1 as a possible D gene (5 bases). The CDR3 is 17 residues long. V was shortened by 0 bases and J by 0 bases, with 12 bases between the two germline ends. The germline gives CDR1 LNHNV, CDR2 YYDKDF (reference sequence). Full variable domain (missing parts from reference TRBV15 and TRBJ2-1): DAMVIQNPRYQVTQFGKPVTLSCSQTLNHNVMYWYQQKSSQAPKLLFHYYDKDFNNEADTPDNFQSRRPNTSFCFLDIRSPGLGDTAMYLCATSRDPGQSSYNEQFFGPGTRLTVL.

The V and J genes are TRBV10-3 and TRBJ2-7; 7 bases are a match to TRBD2. The CDR3 length is 14 residues. CDR1 and CDR2 (germline): ENHRY, SYGVKD. Losses at the gene ends were 10 bases for V and 0 bases for J; bases not matched to a gene: 9. The CDR3 nucleotides read TGTGCCACTACAAGCGGGGTTAGCTCCTACGAGCAGTACTTC. This gives the protein CATTSGVSSYEQYF.

The rearrangement links TRBV6-6 to TRBJ1-1; D is unclear. The CDR3 is 13 residues long. The germline gives CDR1 MNHNY, CDR2 SVGAGI (reference sequence). V was trimmed by 7 bases and J by 12 bases, leaving 21 bases between them. The CDR3 region has the DNA TGTGCCAGCACCACGGGGTCCCTAACTCAAACTTTCTTT. Translated: CASTTGSLTQTFF.

The chain recombines TRBV5-4 with TRBJ2-3; D call uncertain. The V gene's germline CDR1 is SGHNT and CDR2 YYREEE (reference sequence). Trimming pared 4 bases from V and 2 bases from J, leaving 8 bases between. CDR3 length: 13 residues. CDR3 sequence: CASSREPTDTQYF. The CDR3 DNA reads TGTGCCAGCAGCAGGGAACCCACAGATACGCAGTATTTT.

The chain recombines TRBV11-2 with TRBJ2-7; TRBD1 matches at 7 bases. CDR1 is SGHAT, CDR2 FQNNGV, per germline. This CDR3 is 13 amino acids long. The V gene end was trimmed by 5 bases and the J gene end by 5 bases; junction bases not matched to a gene: 6. Here the CDR3 reads CASSPTGLHEQYF. Written as DNA, the CDR3 is TGTGCCAGCAGCCCGACAGGGCTCCACGAGCAGTACTTC.

The gene calls are TRBV2 and TRBJ1-1; D is possibly TRBD1 (6 bases). The V end was cut by 3 bases, the J end by 3 bases, with 11 bases between. The CDR3 consists of 14 residues. Germline CDR1 and CDR2: SNHLY and FYNNEI. The CDR3 here is CASSEEGGYTEAFF. CDR3 coding DNA: TGTGCCAGCAGTGAGGAGGGGGGCTACACTGAAGCTTTCTTT.

The CDR3 nucleotides read TGCGCCAGCAGCCAGGGACAGGGTAGTAATGAAAAACTGTTTTTT. Protein product: CASSQGQGSNEKLFF. The chain is built from TRBV4-3 and TRBJ1-4, with 9 positions matching TRBD1. Germline values: CDR1 LGHNA, CDR2 YSLEER. V was pared by 3 bases and J by 4 bases, with 3 bases of the junction left unmatched. The CDR3 has 15 amino acids.

The chain joins TRBV28 to TRBJ2-3; the D call may be TRBD1 or TRBD2 (5 bases each). The CDR3 totals 16 residues. V shed 5 bases and J shed 2 bases, with 17 bases lying between them. Germline CDR1 reads MDHEN; CDR2 reads SYDVKM. This chain's CDR3 is CASSTYLGDYTDTQYF. CDR3 in DNA: TGTGCCAGCAGTACTTATTTGGGGGATTACACAGATACGCAGTATTTT.

This rearrangement joins TRBV5-5 to TRBJ2-3; the match to TRBD2 covers 10 bases. The germline gives CDR1 SGHKS, CDR2 YYEKEE (reference sequence). CDR3 length: 18 residues. Trimming took 0 bases from V and 5 from J; bases not matched to a gene: 12. CDR3 sequence (DNA): TGTGCCAGCAGCTTGGGTCTCCTGGACAGCGGGAGGGAAGATACGCAGTATTTT. Protein: CASSLGLLDSGREDTQYF.

A remark on this clone: Other DNA variants within this sample encode the same CDR3. J is TRBJ1-1 and V is TRBV7-2; TRBD1 matches at 7 bases. The germline CDR1 and CDR2 sequences are SGHTA and FQGNSA. This CDR3 has 14 amino acids. Trimming at V came to 5 bases and at J to 1 base, leaving 4 bases not matched to a gene. The CDR3, as DNA: TGTGCCAGCAGCCGGCAGGGGGGGAACACTGAAGCTTTCTTT. This codes for CASSRQGGNTEAFF.

The rearrangement links TRBV28 to TRBJ1-5; D is ambiguous. The CDR3 extends over 13 amino acids. Between the trimmed V and J ends, which lost 3 bases and 5 bases, there was a span of 8 bases. Germline CDR1 MDHEN, CDR2 SYDVKM. This CDR3 reads CASSLNSYQPQHF. The CDR3 region has the DNA TGTGCCAGCAGTTTGAACAGCTATCAGCCCCAGCATTTT. The whole variable domain, filled in from reference TRBV28 and TRBJ1-5, reads DVKVTQSSRYLVKRTGEKVFLECVQDMDHENMFWYRQDPGLGLRLIYFSYDVKMKEKGDIPEGYSVSREKKERFSLILESASTNQTSMYLCASSLNSYQPQHFGDGTRLSIL.

Points on this clone: The same CDR3 arises from other DNA sequences in this sample as well. The chain carries TRBV20-1 and TRBJ2-5; no clear D. CDR3 length equals 10 residues. Per germline, CDR1 DFQATT and CDR2 SNEGSKA (reference sequence). V was trimmed by 6 bases and J by 2 bases, leaving 4 bases between them. The CDR3 loop reads CSALQETQYF. CDR3 nucleotides: TGCAGTGCGTTACAAGAGACCCAGTACTTC.

This chain uses TRBV6-1 with TRBJ2-7; 7 positions match TRBD1. Germline loops: CDR1 MNHNS, CDR2 SASEGT. The length of the CDR3 is 15 residues. After removal of 5 bases from V and 3 bases from J, the junction contained 10 bases not matched to a gene. CDR3 in amino acids: CASSFRDSEFYEQYF. In DNA form, the CDR3 reads TGTGCCAGCAGTTTCCGGGACAGTGAATTCTACGAGCAGTACTTC.

This rearrangement joins TRBV18 to TRBJ2-3; 8 nucleotides agree with TRBD1. The trim removed 2 bases at V and 3 bases at J, leaving 7 bases unmatched. The germline gives CDR1 KGHSH, CDR2 LQKENI. The length of the CDR3 is 16 residues. This chain's CDR3 is CASSPGRTGSTDTQYF. The CDR3 DNA is TGTGCCAGCTCACCAGGTCGGACAGGGAGTACAGATACGCAGTATTTT.

The V gene is TRBV5-1, the J gene TRBJ2-1; 11 positions agree with TRBD2. Germline CDR1 reads SGHRS; CDR2 reads YFSETQ. Trimming removed 0 bases from V and 0 bases from J; junction bases left unmatched: 8. The CDR3 extends over 19 amino acids. The DNA of the CDR3 is TGCGCCAGCAGCTTGGCGGGACTAGCGGTATTTAGCTCCTACAATGAGCAGTTCTTC. It is translated as CASSLAGLAVFSSYNEQFF.

The V call is TRBV19, the J call TRBJ2-1, with TRBD2 as a possible D gene (5 bases). Per germline, CDR1 LNHDA and CDR2 SQIVND (reference sequence). Trimming shortened V by 3 bases and J by 0 bases, and 12 bases separated the two germline ends. This CDR3 comprises 16 residues. CDR3 amino acids: CASSMGRTSSYNEQFF. For the CDR3, the DNA is TGTGCCAGTAGTATGGGGAGAACTAGCTCCTACAATGAGCAGTTCTTC.

V gene TRBV10-1 combines with J gene TRBJ2-1; D is possibly TRBD1 or TRBD2 (5 bases each). The CDR3 runs to 15 residues. Per the germline V gene, CDR1 is WNHNN and CDR2 is SYGVQD (reference sequence). Trimming removed 8 bases at V and 9 bases at J, with 23 bases between. Written as DNA, the CDR3 is TGCGCCAGCCCCCCCCCAGAGGGGCGGCTAGGTGAGCAGTTCTTC. Translated: CASPPPEGRLGEQFF.

Note on this clone: Other nucleotide sequences in the sample specify the same CDR3. The chain employs TRBV6-5 and TRBJ1-1; the D gene is possibly TRBD1 (6 bases). This CDR3 is 11 amino acids long. In germline, CDR1 is MNHEY, CDR2 SVGAGI. V lost 6 bases to trimming and J lost 5 bases, with 7 bases between them. The CDR3 sequence: CASRGGTEAFF. In DNA, the CDR3 is TGTGCCAGCAGAGGGGGAACTGAAGCTTTCTTT.

CDR3 protein: CAISDRAERDYGYTF. CDR3 DNA sequence: TGTGCCATCAGTGATAGGGCCGAAAGGGACTATGGCTACACCTTC. The chain recombines TRBV10-3 with TRBJ1-2; D gene uncertain. The CDR3 is 15 residues long. Trimming removed 3 bases from V and 3 bases from J, with 14 bases in between. Germline loops: CDR1 ENHRY, CDR2 SYGVKD.

The rearrangement links TRBV6-1 to TRBJ2-7; a possible D gene is TRBD2 (5 bases). V was clipped by 1 base and J by 3 bases, with 10 bases between them. Germline CDR1 reads MNHNS; CDR2 reads SASEGT. This CDR3 comprises 14 residues. Here the CDR3 DNA reads TGTGCCAGCAGTGAAGGAGGGATGTACTACGAGCAGTACTTC. It is translated as CASSEGGMYYEQYF.

This chain uses TRBV25-1 with TRBJ2-2; tentative D call: TRBD1 (5 bases). Deletions cut 5 bases from V and 6 bases from J, with 16 bases between. Per the germline V gene, CDR1 is MGHDK and CDR2 is SYGVNS. The CDR3 extends over 15 amino acids. The CDR3 DNA sequence: TGTGCCAGCAGTCTGTGGGGCAGACGGGCCGGGGAGCTGTTTTTT. Translating it yields CASSLWGRRAGELFF.

The rearrangement uses TRBV28 and TRBJ2-7; 9 positions match TRBD1. Per germline, CDR1 MDHEN and CDR2 SYDVKM. After removal of 4 bases from V and 3 bases from J, the junction contained 1 base not matched to a gene. This CDR3 is 13 amino acids long. CDR3 sequence: CASSWGQGYEQYF. The CDR3 nucleotides are TGTGCCAGCAGTTGGGGACAGGGCTACGAGCAGTACTTC.

The rearrangement links TRBV6-4 to TRBJ2-1; TRBD1 or TRBD2 may be the D gene (6 bases each). Trimming took off 4 bases at V and 12 bases at J, with 19 bases between the two ends. Germline CDR1 MRHNA, CDR2 SNTAGT. The CDR3 contains 14 residues. This chain's CDR3 is CASSATLGGRRQFF. Written as DNA, the CDR3 is TGTGCCAGCAGTGCAACCTTGGGGGGCAGGAGGCAGTTCTTC.

The chain has TRBV28 and TRBJ1-2; 9 nucleotides agree with TRBD1. V was clipped by 3 bases and J by 3 bases; unmatched bases: 14. The CDR3 has 18 amino acids. CDR1 and CDR2 from the germline V gene are MDHEN and SYDVKM. As DNA, the CDR3 is TGTGCCAGCAGTTTTTCGGGCAACAGGGGGCCCCAAGACTATGGCTACACCTTC. Protein sequence: CASSFSGNRGPQDYGYTF.

The chain has TRBV6-1 and TRBJ2-1; no clear D gene. Germline CDR1 and CDR2: MNHNS and SASEGT. V lost 10 bases and J 6 bases, leaving 19 bases between the germline ends. This CDR3 comprises 14 residues. CDR3 DNA: TGTGCCACCTTGCGACAAGCTTCATTCAATGAGCAGTTCTTC. Residues: CATLRQASFNEQFF.

The CDR3 region is CASSRDRPSGANVLTF. Here the CDR3 DNA reads TGTGCCAGCAGTCGGGACAGGCCGTCCGGGGCCAACGTCCTGACTTTC. The chain has TRBV2 and TRBJ2-6, with TRBD1 identical over 8 bases. Unmatched junction bases numbered 7, after V lost 5 bases and J lost 4 bases. The germline gives CDR1 SNHLY, CDR2 FYNNEI. The CDR3 contains 16 residues.

On this clone itself: The same CDR3 also results from other DNA sequences found in this sample. V gene TRBV5-4 combines with J gene TRBJ1-3, with no clear D. Germline CDR1 is SGHNT and CDR2 is YYREEE (reference sequence). V lost 4 bases and J 2 bases, leaving 13 bases between the germline ends. This CDR3 region has 15 residues. CDR3 sequence reads: CASSLGGVAGNTIYF. CDR3 in DNA: TGTGCCAGCAGCCTGGGCGGGGTTGCTGGAAACACCATATATTTT.